The 9 T cell receptor beta chains listed next were all sequenced from one sample in a study of T cell clonality in common variable immunodeficiency. Study results and limitations: Common variable immunodeficiency TCR beta sequences reportedly had fewer deletions and N-nucleotide insertions.

Antigens of these TCRs are unknown. Clones were sequenced by immunoSEQ multiplex PCR, and TCRdb holds only the in-frame ones, with some missing. The specimen gives under 40,000 clones without singletons; the ten biggest hold more than 4.5%. The sequenced sample consisted of peripheral blood mononuclear cells. The receptors shown here come from a human donor with common variable immunodeficiency.

This clone was detected a few times. The CDR3 end lies 3 residues beyond the end of the read and is filled in from the germline J gene. The chain is built from TRBV5-1 and TRBJ2-7; D remains unclear. The CDR3 runs 14 residues. V was shortened by 0 bases and J by 5 bases, with 12 bases between the two germline ends. CDR1 and CDR2 (germline): SGHRS, YFSETQ. The CDR3 reads CASSLAADIDEQYF. Partial CDR3 DNA: TGCGCCAGCAGCTTGGCCGCTGACATAGACGAG.

There are many counts of this clone. The DNA ends 3 residues before the CDR3 does, and the rest of the CDR3 is filled in from the germline J gene. The chain employs TRBV18 and TRBJ2-7; no definite D call. V was shortened by 4 bases and J by 5 bases, with 18 bases between the two germline ends. The CDR3 extends over 15 amino acids. Germline V CDR1 and CDR2: KGHSH, LQKENI. The CDR3 loop is CASSQTSQTRDEQYF. The DNA read from the CDR3 is TGTGCCAGCTCACAAACGAGTCAAACCCGCGACGAG.

As for this clone: The DNA ends 3 residues before the CDR3 does, and the rest of the CDR3 is filled in from the germline J gene. The chain is built from TRBV5-1 and TRBJ2-7, with D perhaps matching TRBD1 (6 bases). V was shortened by 4 bases and J by 6 bases, with 11 bases between the two germline ends. This CDR3 comprises 12 residues. In germline, CDR1 is SGHRS, CDR2 YFSETQ. CDR3 protein: CASSGTGLEQYF. CDR3 DNA (partial): TGCGCCAGCAGCGGAACAGGGCTCGAG. Full variable domain (rest looked up from reference TRBV5-1 and TRBJ2-7): KAGVTQTPRYLIKTRGQQVTLSCSPISGHRSVSWYQQTPGQGLQFLFEYFSETQRNKGNFPGRFSGRQFSNSRSEMNVSTLELGDSALYLCASSGTGLEQYFGPGTRLTVT.

For this clone: The CDR3 goes on 3 residues after the read ends, and that part is filled in from the germline J gene. The J gene is TRBJ1-2, the V gene TRBV2, with 7 positions matching TRBD1. In germline, CDR1 is SNHLY, CDR2 FYNNEI. V shed 0 bases, J shed 4 bases, and the junction held 5 bases outside the gene matches. This CDR3 contains 15 residues. CDR3 DNA (partial): TGTGCCAGCAGTGAAGCGTCCGCAGGGGGCTATGGC. This gives the protein CASSEASAGGYG. The CDR3, in full, reads CASSEASAGGYGYTF. Complete variable domain (other parts from reference TRBV2 and TRBJ1-2): EPEVTQTPSHQVTQMGQEVILRCVPISNHLYFYWYRQILGQKVEFLVSFYNNEISEKSEIFDDQFSVERPDGSNFTLKIRSTKLEDSAMYFCASSEASAGGYGYTFGSGTRLTVV.

This clone was picked up many times. The CDR3 end is not reached by the read, which stops 3 residues before it; the germline J gene fills it in. The chain uses TRBV5-1 and TRBJ2-3; 7 nucleotides align to TRBD2. Losses at the gene ends were 0 bases for V and 6 bases for J; bases not matched to a gene: 7. The CDR3 runs to 15 residues. Germline-derived CDR1 and CDR2 are SGHRS and YFSETQ. Incomplete CDR3 DNA: TGCGCCAGCAGCTTGGTTGGGTTCGGGGGGGATACG. Its translation is CASSLVGFGGDT. In full, the CDR3 is CASSLVGFGGDTQYF.

The table lists this clone with many counts. The missing CDR3 end, 3 residues past where the read stops, is filled in from the germline J gene. The rearrangement uses TRBV5-1 and TRBJ2-5, with no clear D. V lost 3 bases and J lost 0, with 6 bases in between. The CDR3 length is 13 residues. From germline, CDR1 is SGHRS and CDR2 YFSETQ. CDR3 amino acids: CASSSAYQETQYF. The CDR3 DNA, read in part, is TGCGCCAGCAGCTCCGCGTACCAAGAGACC.

A note on this clone: Coverage ceases 3 residues before the CDR3 finishes, and the germline J gene fills in the end. V is TRBV6-2 or TRBV6-3 and J is TRBJ1-1; D is undetermined. Per the germline V gene, CDR1 is MNHEY and CDR2 is SVGEGT. This CDR3 contains 11 residues. V shed 10 bases and J shed 4 bases, with 10 bases lying between them. This CDR3 reads CAITQGTEAFF. The DNA read from the CDR3 is TGTGCCATCACGCAAGGCACTGAA.

This clone was recorded a few times. The CDR3 goes on 3 residues after the read ends, and that part is filled in from the germline J gene. J is TRBJ1-1 and V is TRBV19; D might be TRBD1 (5 bases). This CDR3 region has 13 residues. Looked up from germline, CDR1 is LNHDA and CDR2 is SQIVND (reference sequence). Trimming took off 7 bases at V and 6 bases at J, with 15 bases between the two ends. The covered CDR3 bases are TGTGCCAGTATCGGGTGGTCGGGGGCTGAA. It is translated as CASIGWSGAE. The entire CDR3 sequence reads CASIGWSGAEAFF.

Points on this clone: The read ends 3 residues shy of where the CDR3 ends; the end is completed using the germline J gene. The J gene is TRBJ2-1, the V gene TRBV7-8; 7 bases are shared with TRBD1. Per germline, CDR1 SGHVS and CDR2 FQNEAQ. This CDR3 has 15 amino acids. Trimming took 2 bases from V and 6 from J; bases not matched to a gene: 7. The CDR3 sequence is CASSLQGVSSNEQFF. The DNA read from the CDR3 is TGTGCCAGCAGCTTACAGGGGGTTTCAAGCAATGAG.